Presented here are 18 T cell receptor beta chains from one specimen sequenced in a study of blood T cell repertoires in COVID-19. The repertoire was sequenced with immunoSEQ multiplex PCR; TCRdb's copy has only in-frame clones and lacks some. The sample consists of about 210,000 clones, 70% to 90% of them appearing once. The material sequenced was PBMCs or T cells enriched from blood (not recorded which). Source of these receptors: a man aged 25-40 years with acute COVID-19.

This clone was detected only once. This chain joins TRBV9 and TRBJ1-2; weak D call: TRBD1 (5 bases). The germline V gene encodes CDR1 SGDLS and CDR2 YYNGEE. The CDR3 contains 18 residues. Trimming left V 3 bases short and J 0 bases short, with 21 bases between. The CDR3 spells CASSGGGAANPANYGYTF. The DNA for the CDR3 is TGTGCCAGCAGCGGGGGCGGGGCAGCGAACCCAGCTAACTATGGCTACACCTTC.

This rearrangement joins TRBV9 to TRBJ2-2; TRBD1 is a possible D gene (5 bases). The germline V gene has CDR1 SGDLS and CDR2 YYNGEE. The CDR3 runs to 15 residues. Trimming shortened V by 3 bases and J by 0 bases, and 9 bases separated the two germline ends. The CDR3 spells CASSEGPSNTGELFF. The CDR3 nucleotides are TGTGCCAGCAGCGAGGGGCCCTCGAACACCGGGGAGCTGTTTTTT. Filled out from reference TRBV9 and TRBJ2-2, the complete variable domain reads DSGVTQTPKHLITATGQRVTLRCSPRSGDLSVYWYQQSLDQGLQFLIQYYNGEERAKGNILERFSAQQFPDLHSELNLSSLELGDSALYFCASSEGPSNTGELFFGEGSRLTVL.

This chain joins TRBV13 and TRBJ2-5; 11 nucleotides line up with TRBD2. The CDR3 sequence is 14 residues long. The junction had 0 bases not matched to a gene; V was cut back by 2 bases and J by 4 bases. The germline V gene has CDR1 PRHDT and CDR2 FYEKMQ (reference sequence). Here the CDR3 reads CASSLTSGGETQYF. The CDR3 bases are TGTGCCAGCAGCTTAACTAGCGGGGGAGAGACCCAGTACTTC.

The chain recombines TRBV7-2 with TRBJ1-4; weak D call: TRBD1 (5 bases). Germline CDR1 and CDR2: SGHTA and FQGNSA. The CDR3 has 14 residues. The V and J ends lost 1 base and 8 bases respectively, with 11 bases between them. The chain's CDR3 is CASSLGPGREKLFF. CDR3 nucleotide sequence: TGTGCCAGCAGCTTAGGCCCAGGGAGGGAAAAACTGTTTTTT.

The V and J genes are TRBV10-3 and TRBJ2-3, with D unclear. V was clipped by 0 bases and J by 3 bases, with 10 bases between them. The CDR3 length is 15 residues. Germline V lookup: CDR1 ENHRY, CDR2 SYGVKD. Here the CDR3 reads CAISESGQPTDTQYF. The CDR3 DNA reads as TGTGCCATCAGTGAGTCGGGCCAGCCAACAGATACGCAGTATTTT.

The gene calls are TRBV7-3 and TRBJ1-1; 9 bases agree with TRBD1. This CDR3 spans 18 amino acids. Germline values: CDR1 SGHTA, CDR2 FQGTGA. V lost 4 bases and J lost 1; bases outside the gene matches: 13. Written as DNA, the CDR3 is TGTGCCAGCAGCTATTCGTCCACAGGGGGCATTTCGAACACTGAAGCTTTCTTT. This gives the protein CASSYSSTGGISNTEAFF.

The chain couples TRBV5-1 to TRBJ1-1, with 8 bases that match TRBD1. Trimming at V came to 3 bases and at J to 1 base, leaving 2 bases not matched to a gene. This CDR3 is 14 amino acids long. Germline lookup yields CDR1 SGHRS and CDR2 YFSETQ. Written as DNA, the CDR3 is TGCGCCAGCAGCTCGGGACAGGAGAACACTGAAGCTTTCTTT. Its protein product is CASSSGQENTEAFF.

This clone was detected only a few times. The J gene is TRBJ1-1, the V gene TRBV2, with a tentative D call TRBD1 (6 bases). Germline values: CDR1 SNHLY, CDR2 FYNNEI. The CDR3 is made up of 13 amino acids. V lost 1 base to trimming and J lost 8 bases, with 11 bases between them. Written as DNA, the CDR3 is TGTGCCAGCAGTGAAGATTTGACAGGCGAAGCTTTCTTT. Translated: CASSEDLTGEAFF. The variable domain in full, completed from reference TRBV2 and TRBJ1-1, reads EPEVTQTPSHQVTQMGQEVILRCVPISNHLYFYWYRQILGQKVEFLVSFYNNEISEKSEIFDDQFSVERPDGSNFTLKIRSTKLEDSAMYFCASSEDLTGEAFFGQGTRLTVV.

This chain connects TRBV7-6 to TRBJ1-1; D might be TRBD1 (5 bases). The V gene lost 1 base and the J gene lost 8 bases, with 8 bases spanning the gap. Germline V gene data show CDR1 as SGHVS and CDR2 as FNYEAQ. This CDR3 spans 12 amino acids. The CDR3 DNA reads TGTGCCAGCAGCTTAGGGGGCAGCGAAGCTTTCTTT. Encoded protein: CASSLGGSEAFF.

This clone was counted a few times. This chain connects TRBV10-2 to TRBJ1-1, with D hard to call. The V gene's germline CDR1 is WSHSY and CDR2 SAAADI. V dropped 2 bases and J dropped 13 bases, with 17 bases sitting between them. There are 13 residues in the CDR3. CDR3 protein: CASSEGRLLENFF. The CDR3 DNA is TGCGCCAGCAGTGAGGGGAGGCTTTTGGAAAATTTCTTT.

This clone came up once. J is TRBJ2-5 and V is TRBV5-4, with D unclear. CDR3 size: 11 residues. Germline CDR1 reads SGHNT; CDR2 reads YYREEE (reference sequence). Trimming removed 2 bases at V and 5 bases at J, with 4 bases between. The CDR3 DNA sequence: TGTGCCAGCAGCTTAGAGGAGACCCAGTACTTC. Translating it yields CASSLEETQYF. The whole variable domain, filled in from reference TRBV5-4 and TRBJ2-5, reads ETGVTQSPTHLIKTRGQQVTLRCSSQSGHNTVSWYQQALGQGPQFIFQYYREEENGRGNFPPRFSGLQFPNYSSELNVNALELDDSALYLCASSLEETQYFGPGTRLLVL.

This chain links TRBV7-3 with TRBJ2-5, with D possibly TRBD1 on 5 matching bases. With 2 bases removed from V and 5 bases from J, the gap between germline ends came to 12 bases. Looked up from germline, CDR1 is SGHTA and CDR2 is FQGTGA. This CDR3 has 14 residues. CDR3: CASSLLGVGETQYF. The DNA for the CDR3 is TGTGCCAGCAGCTTATTAGGGGTTGGGGAGACCCAGTACTTC.

The rearrangement joins TRBV9 to TRBJ2-2; TRBD1 might be the D (6 bases). The CDR3 has 17 amino acids. Trimming took off 4 bases at V and 1 base at J, with 17 bases between the two ends. Germline assignment: CDR1 SGDLS and CDR2 YYNGEE. CDR3 in DNA: TGTGCCAGCAGCCCCCTCTCCGGGACAATGAACACCGGGGAGCTGTTTTTT. It is translated as CASSPLSGTMNTGELFF.

This CDR3 is CASSPNFGSWDEQYF. DNA for the CDR3: TGTGCCAGCAGTCCCAATTTCGGGTCCTGGGACGAGCAGTACTTC. This chain joins TRBV27 and TRBJ2-7; D gene uncertain. Germline V gene data show CDR1 as MNHEY and CDR2 as SMNVEV (reference sequence). CDR3 length: 15 residues. V was clipped by 5 bases and J by 5 bases, with 19 bases between them.

V is TRBV13 and J is TRBJ1-2; 7 nucleotides align to TRBD1. The CDR3 consists of 14 residues. The V and J ends lost 4 bases and 2 bases, in that order; junction bases with no gene match: 4. Germline V gives CDR1 PRHDT, CDR2 FYEKMQ (reference sequence). CDR3 in amino acids: CASSSRQGNYGYTF. CDR3 bases: TGTGCCAGCAGCTCCAGACAGGGAAACTATGGCTACACCTTC.

V usage is TRBV15 and J usage is TRBJ2-1, with 8 nucleotides matching TRBD2. CDR1 is LNHNV, CDR2 YYDKDF, per germline (reference sequence). V was pared by 0 bases and J by 8 bases, with 9 bases of the junction left unmatched. This CDR3 has 16 residues. In DNA form, the CDR3 reads TGTGCCACCAGCAGAGATTCGGGGGGGCTTTGGGATGAGCAGTTCTTC. Translation: CATSRDSGGLWDEQFF.

The V gene is TRBV30, the J gene TRBJ1-6; unclear D gene. From germline, CDR1 is GTSNPN and CDR2 SVGIG (reference sequence). The CDR3 spans 13 residues. The V and J ends lost 2 bases and 5 bases respectively, with 7 bases between them. For the CDR3, the DNA is TGTGCCTGGAGTCGCCAGAATAATTCACCCCTCCACTTT. This encodes CAWSRQNNSPLHF.

The rearrangement joins TRBV3-1 (or the pseudogene TRBV3-2) to TRBJ2-5; D is unclear. The CDR3 has 12 amino acids. The germline CDR1 and CDR2 sequences are LGHDT and YNNKEL (reference sequence). Trimming took 6 bases from V and 0 from J, leaving 5 bases between them. As DNA, the CDR3 is TGTGCCAGCAGTCAGTACCAAGAGACCCAGTACTTC. Amino acid sequence: CASSQYQETQYF.